The 32 T cell receptor beta chains presented below share a single source sample, sequenced in a study of blood T cell repertoires in COVID-19. Here immunoSEQ multiplex PCR was the method, and the copy in TCRdb shows in-frame clones only, minus some. The table lists approximately 500,000 clones, roughly 91% of them singletons, with roughly 7.3% in the top ten. The sample taken for sequencing was peripheral blood. These receptor sequences come from a woman between 45 and 60 years old with COVID-19, enrolled during active disease.

The CDR3 DNA reads TGTGCCGGGGGGGACAGGGGCACCTACGAGCAGTACTTC. Translated: CAGGDRGTYEQYF. The chain carries TRBV6-6 and TRBJ2-7; 10 bases agree with TRBD1. Per germline, CDR1 MNHNY and CDR2 SVGAGI (reference sequence). CDR3 length equals 13 residues. Trimming cost V 11 bases and J 2 bases; bases outside gene matches: 6.

The chain employs TRBV4-2 and TRBJ1-1; D possibly corresponds to TRBD1 (6 bases). Germline V gives CDR1 LGHNA, CDR2 YNFKEQ. There are 16 residues in the CDR3. V gave up 4 bases and J gave up 2 bases, with 17 bases separating them. Here the CDR3 DNA reads TGTGCCAGCAGCCGGGCGGGGGGCAGGGGAAACACTGAAGCTTTCTTT. Residues: CASSRAGGRGNTEAFF.

This clone was found once. The chain couples TRBV19 to TRBJ1-1; TRBD1 is a possible D gene (5 bases). The V end was cut by 5 bases, the J end by 10 bases, with 11 bases between. This CDR3 comprises 11 residues. Germline V gene lookup returns CDR1 LNHDA and CDR2 SQIVND (reference sequence). DNA for the CDR3: TGTGCCAGTAGTCAAGACGGGGGAGCTTTCTTT. Its protein product is CASSQDGGAFF.

There are a few counts of this clone. V is TRBV11-2 and J is TRBJ1-2, with D perhaps matching TRBD1 (5 bases). CDR3 length: 13 residues. CDR1 is SGHAT and CDR2 is FQNNGV in the germline V gene. V was trimmed by 1 base and J by 2 bases, leaving 5 bases between them. For the CDR3, the DNA is TGTGCCAGCAGCTTAGGACAGAACTATGGCTACACCTTC. Encoded protein: CASSLGQNYGYTF.

The CDR3 spells CASSLAGEIDTEAFF. In nucleotides, the CDR3 is TGCGCCAGCAGCTTAGCAGGGGAAATCGACACTGAAGCTTTCTTT. This rearrangement joins TRBV5-1 to TRBJ1-1; tentatively, D is TRBD1 (6 bases). Trimming took off 2 bases at V and 3 bases at J, with 14 bases between the two ends. Germline CDR1 SGHRS, CDR2 YFSETQ. The CDR3 runs to 15 residues. Full variable domain (missing parts from reference TRBV5-1 and TRBJ1-1): KAGVTQTPRYLIKTRGQQVTLSCSPISGHRSVSWYQQTPGQGLQFLFEYFSETQRNKGNFPGRFSGRQFSNSRSEMNVSTLELGDSALYLCASSLAGEIDTEAFFGQGTRLTVV.

CDR3 DNA sequence: TGTGCCAGCAGTTTCGTTTTTAAGGGGGACATTCAGTACTTC. It translates to CASSFVFKGDIQYF. The rearrangement uses TRBV27 and TRBJ2-4, with a weak D call TRBD1 (6 bases). V was shortened by 3 bases and J by 8 bases, with 14 bases between the two germline ends. The CDR3 is 14 residues long. Germline V gene data show CDR1 as MNHEY and CDR2 as SMNVEV (reference sequence).

The V and J genes are TRBV28 and TRBJ1-2, with D hard to call. With 2 bases removed from V and 8 bases from J, the gap between germline ends came to 18 bases. This CDR3 region has 15 residues. The germline V gene encodes CDR1 MDHEN and CDR2 SYDVKM. The CDR3 DNA sequence: TGTGCCAGCAGTTTAGAGGGCAGTCGGAGAGGAGGCTACACCTTC. Translation: CASSLEGSRRGGYTF.

This clone was seen a handful of times. The V call is TRBV6-5, the J call TRBJ1-1; D is ambiguous. The V gene's germline CDR1 is MNHEY and CDR2 SVGAGI. V was clipped by 5 bases and J by 1 base, with 8 bases between them. The CDR3 consists of 13 residues. The CDR3 sequence is CASSRLGNTEAFF. Written as DNA, the CDR3 is TGTGCCAGCAGTCGCCTCGGGAACACTGAAGCTTTCTTT.

This clone was seen just once. The chain joins TRBV6-5 to TRBJ1-5, with 10 bases aligning to TRBD1. V gave up 7 bases and J gave up 2 bases; unmatched junction bases: 5. Germline CDR1 and CDR2: MNHEY and SVGAGI. This CDR3 is 15 amino acids long. Written as DNA, the CDR3 is TGTGCCAGCAACCCGACAGGGGGCGGCAATCAGCCCCAGCATTTT. Translation gives CASNPTGGGNQPQHF.

This rearrangement joins TRBV29-1 to TRBJ2-2; 10 positions match TRBD1. Germline V gives CDR1 SQVTM, CDR2 ANQGSEA. This CDR3 comprises 15 residues. The junction had 8 bases not matched to a gene; V was cut back by 7 bases and J by 3 bases. The CDR3 nucleotides read TGCAGCGCACTCGACAGGGGGCGGGACACCGGGGAGCTGTTTTTT. It translates to CSALDRGRDTGELFF.

V is TRBV3-1 (or the pseudogene TRBV3-2) and J is TRBJ2-7; 8 bases fit TRBD2. This CDR3 is built from 14 residues. Unmatched junction bases numbered 2, after V lost 4 bases and J lost 0 bases. Per the germline V gene, CDR1 is LGHDT and CDR2 is YNNKEL (reference sequence). CDR3 protein: CASSRTSSSYEQYF. Here the CDR3 DNA reads TGTGCCAGCAGCCGGACTAGCAGCTCCTACGAGCAGTACTTC.

The DNA for the CDR3 is TGTGCCAGCAGTCCAACCAGTGTAAACACTGAAGCTTTCTTT. Encoded protein: CASSPTSVNTEAFF. The genes are TRBV6-5 and TRBJ1-1; no clear D. This CDR3 has 14 residues. V lost 5 bases and J 2 bases, leaving 12 bases between the germline ends. Germline lookup yields CDR1 MNHEY and CDR2 SVGAGI.

The V and J genes are TRBV30 and TRBJ1-4, with 9 bases aligning to TRBD1. The CDR3 covers 13 residues. CDR1 GTSNPN and CDR2 SVGIG come from the germline V gene (reference sequence). V shed 5 bases, J shed 7 bases, and the junction held 5 bases outside the gene matches. The CDR3 DNA reads TGTGCCTGGCGGACAGGGGAGTTTGAAAAACTGTTTTTT. Its protein is CAWRTGEFEKLFF.

The V gene is TRBV9, the J gene TRBJ1-1; D perhaps matches TRBD1 (5 bases). Trimming took off 3 bases at V and 1 base at J, with 13 bases between the two ends. The CDR3 extends over 15 amino acids. Germline-derived CDR1 and CDR2 are SGDLS and YYNGEE. The CDR3 loop is CASSAQATGNTEAFF. The CDR3 DNA reads as TGTGCCAGCAGCGCACAGGCCACCGGGAACACTGAAGCTTTCTTT.

The CDR3 spells CASSERGMREKLFF. Written as DNA, the CDR3 is TGTGCCAGCAGTGAGAGAGGGATGAGGGAAAAACTGTTTTTT. The rearrangement uses TRBV2 and TRBJ1-4; D is unclear. The CDR3 spans 14 residues. Trimming removed 3 bases from V and 8 bases from J, with 13 bases in between. The germline V gene has CDR1 SNHLY and CDR2 FYNNEI.

This chain connects TRBV9 to TRBJ2-2; no firm D call. Germline V gives CDR1 SGDLS, CDR2 YYNGEE. The CDR3 runs 14 residues. The V and J ends lost 0 bases and 3 bases respectively, with 6 bases between them. DNA for the CDR3: TGTGCCAGCAGCGTAGGTCCAGACACCGGGGAGCTGTTTTTT. Its translation: CASSVGPDTGELFF. The entire variable domain, with the rest obtained from reference TRBV9 and TRBJ2-2, is as follows: DSGVTQTPKHLITATGQRVTLRCSPRSGDLSVYWYQQSLDQGLQFLIQYYNGEERAKGNILERFSAQQFPDLHSELNLSSLELGDSALYFCASSVGPDTGELFFGEGSRLTVL.

In DNA, the CDR3 is TGTGCCAGCTCACCACAGAGGGCTGAGCAGTTCTTC. Translated: CASSPQRAEQFF. J is TRBJ2-1 and V is TRBV18; D is possibly TRBD2 (5 bases). This CDR3 region has 12 residues. Germline V gene sequence: CDR1 KGHSH, CDR2 LQKENI. V was cut by 1 base and J by 9 bases, with 7 bases left in between.

The chain has TRBV7-9 and TRBJ1-3; D unclear. With 2 bases removed from V and 0 bases from J, the gap between germline ends came to 14 bases. The CDR3 loop spans 17 amino acids. Germline CDR1 and CDR2: SEHNR and FQNEAQ (reference sequence). In DNA, the CDR3 is TGTGCCAGCAGCTTAAACGCCCTTTATAGCTCTGGAAACACCATATATTTT. This translates into CASSLNALYSSGNTIYF.

The chain combines TRBV10-2 with TRBJ2-1; TRBD1 is a possible D gene (6 bases). CDR3 length equals 10 residues. Germline-derived CDR1 and CDR2 are WSHSY and SAAADI. The V end lost 8 bases, the J end lost 8 bases, and 7 bases lay between the germline ends. The CDR3 loop reads CASGGYEQFF. CDR3 in DNA: TGCGCCAGCGGGGGCTATGAGCAGTTCTTC.

The genes are TRBV9 and TRBJ2-7, with D maybe TRBD1 (5 bases). The length of the CDR3 is 13 residues. Trimming took off 1 base at V and 7 bases at J, with 12 bases between the two ends. Germline CDR1 is SGDLS and CDR2 is YYNGEE. CDR3 residues: CASSVKGKGEQYF. CDR3 nucleotides: TGTGCCAGCAGCGTAAAGGGGAAAGGGGAGCAGTACTTC.

About this clone: At the DNA level, this CDR3 is encoded by other sequences in the same sample as well. The chain links TRBV3-1 (or the pseudogene TRBV3-2) to TRBJ1-2; D may be TRBD1 (6 bases). Germline CDR1 and CDR2: LGHDT and YNNKEL (reference sequence). CDR3 length: 13 residues. V was cut by 1 base and J by 8 bases, with 11 bases left in between. The CDR3 DNA reads TGTGCCAGCAGCCAAGGACAGGCCAGGGGCTACACCTTC. This sequence encodes CASSQGQARGYTF.

V is TRBV7-8 and J is TRBJ1-1; 8 bases are shared with TRBD1. Germline V gene data show CDR1 as SGHVS and CDR2 as FQNEAQ. The CDR3 is 14 amino acids. V lost 7 bases, J lost 3 bases, and 7 bases stayed unmatched. The CDR3 DNA follows: TGTGCCAGCACCCAACAGGGGGGGGACACTGAAGCTTTCTTT. Translating gives CASTQQGGDTEAFF.

The sample holds one count of this clone. V gene TRBV19 combines with J gene TRBJ1-4; possible D gene TRBD1, 5 bases. The CDR3 has 16 amino acids. The germline V and J ends were trimmed by 3 bases and 4 bases, with 15 bases remaining between them. The germline V gene encodes CDR1 LNHDA and CDR2 SQIVND (reference sequence). The CDR3 region has the DNA TGTGCCAGTAGTATTGCCTCAGGGCTGATTAATGAAAAACTGTTTTTT. As protein: CASSIASGLINEKLFF.

This clone was seen just once. V and J are TRBV3-1 (or the pseudogene TRBV3-2) and TRBJ1-2; 8 bases agree with TRBD1. The CDR3 is 14 residues long. Germline CDR1 and CDR2: LGHDT and YNNKEL (reference sequence). The trim removed 4 bases at V and 8 bases at J, leaving 9 bases unmatched. The CDR3 sequence is CASSPLGQGGGYTF. The DNA for the CDR3 is TGTGCCAGCAGCCCGCTCGGACAGGGTGGAGGCTACACCTTC.

The chain uses TRBV7-9 and TRBJ1-2; D gene unclear. The CDR3 extends over 13 amino acids. Germline values: CDR1 SEHNR, CDR2 FQNEAQ (reference sequence). The V and J ends lost 3 bases and 4 bases respectively, with 9 bases between them. CDR3 loop: CASSFGPGYGYTF. Written as DNA, the CDR3 is TGTGCCAGCAGCTTCGGTCCGGGCTATGGCTACACCTTC.

The chain couples TRBV19 to TRBJ2-5, with 14 bases aligning to TRBD2. The CDR3 covers 15 residues. The junction had 7 bases not matched to a gene; V was cut back by 8 bases and J by 5 bases. Germline CDR1 LNHDA, CDR2 SQIVND (reference sequence). The CDR3 sequence: CASRTSGGLRETQYF. The CDR3 nucleotides are TGTGCCAGTCGGACTAGCGGGGGGCTAAGGGAGACCCAGTACTTC.

The chain has TRBV19 and TRBJ2-7; a possible D gene is TRBD1 (6 bases). V was pared by 7 bases and J by 4 bases, with 20 bases between. CDR1 is LNHDA, CDR2 SQIVND, per germline (reference sequence). CDR3 length equals 15 residues. The CDR3 sequence is CASTTGYGASYEQYF. In DNA form, the CDR3 reads TGTGCCAGTACAACAGGGTACGGGGCATCTTACGAGCAGTACTTC.

This sequence joins TRBV5-4 and TRBJ1-1, with 8 bases identical to TRBD1. V dropped 5 bases and J dropped 5; count of bases not matched to a gene: 8. Germline assignment: CDR1 SGHNT and CDR2 YYREEE (reference sequence). The CDR3 contains 14 residues. The CDR3 DNA follows: TGTGCCAGCAGGCCTGGACAGGGAGGAACTGAAGCTTTCTTT. This codes for CASRPGQGGTEAFF.

The chain is built from TRBV18 and TRBJ2-2; 8 bases are a match to TRBD1. There are 15 residues in the CDR3. Germline V gene sequence: CDR1 KGHSH, CDR2 LQKENI. V shed 4 bases and J 1 base; nucleotides not matched to a gene: 2. CDR3 residues: CASSLTGVNTGELFF. In DNA, the CDR3 is TGTGCCAGCTCACTGACAGGGGTGAACACCGGGGAGCTGTTTTTT.

This clone was counted a few times. DNA of the CDR3: TGTGCCAGCAGCCCGACAGGGGTTAATGAGCAGTTCTTC. As protein: CASSPTGVNEQFF. This sequence joins TRBV7-3 and TRBJ2-1; 8 bases fit TRBD1. The CDR3 has 13 amino acids. The germline V gene encodes CDR1 SGHTA and CDR2 FQGTGA. V dropped 5 bases and J dropped 7; count of bases not matched to a gene: 4.

J is TRBJ1-4 and V is TRBV30; a possible D gene is TRBD1 (5 bases). From germline, CDR1 is GTSNPN and CDR2 SVGIG (reference sequence). V was pared by 2 bases and J by 1 base, with 8 bases between. There are 14 residues in the CDR3. The CDR3 DNA reads TGTGCCTGGAGTTGGGACTTAACTAATGAAAAACTGTTTTTT. Translating gives CAWSWDLTNEKLFF.

This chain uses TRBV5-5 with TRBJ2-3, with D maybe TRBD2 (5 bases). Trimming removed 4 bases from V and 4 bases from J, with 22 bases in between. The CDR3 totals 17 residues. Germline lookup yields CDR1 SGHKS and CDR2 YYEKEE (reference sequence). CDR3 nucleotides: TGTGCCAGCAGCCGTCGAGACCGGGATGTAGGTGCAGATACGCAGTATTTT. This translates into CASSRRDRDVGADTQYF.